These T cell receptor beta chains were read from a single sample in a study of blood T cell repertoires in COVID-19. TCRdb's table, derived via immunoSEQ multiplex PCR, lists solely in-frame clones and lacks some. Counted here are about 330,000 clones, roughly 87% occurring once; the ten biggest clones make up approximately 9.4%. Input material: peripheral blood. All receptors come from a man aged 30-40 years with COVID-19, enrolled during active disease. Each CDR3 is given with its conserved first and last residue. D genes are given only for firm matches. The size entry is marked missing in some rows and otherwise reads once, few, many or a size class.

clone_size	v_call	j_call	d_call	cdr3_nt	cdr3_aa
NA	TRBV13	TRBJ2-7	TRBD2	TGTGCCAGCAGCTCACTAGCGGGGGGGCAAGGGATACCGCCGTACTTC	CASSSLAGGQGIPPYF
NA	TRBV28	TRBJ2-7	TRBD1	TGTGCCAGCAGGAGATATCTAGACAGGGGCGAGCAGTACTTC	CASRRYLDRGEQYF
NA	TRBV6-2/TRBV6-3	TRBJ2-7	TRBD1	TGTGCCAGCAGTTACCTATCAGGACAGGGGAGCTCCTACGAGCAGTACTTC	CASSYLSGQGSSYEQYF
NA	TRBV3-1/TRBV3-2	TRBJ1-3	NA	TGTGCCAGCAGCCAACCGATACGCGGGACCCCAGGAAACACCATATATTTT	CASSQPIRGTPGNTIYF
NA	TRBV13	TRBJ2-1	NA	TGTGCCAGCAGTCGCGACAGGAGCTCCTACAATGAGCAGTTCTTC	CASSRDRSSYNEQFF
NA	TRBV4-1	TRBJ1-1	NA	TGCGCCAGCAGCCCACAACCCCAGTATTTGAACACTGAAGCTTTCTTT	CASSPQPQYLNTEAFF
NA	TRBV10-3	TRBJ1-1	TRBD1	TGTGCCATCAGTGAGGTCCCGGGACAGTACACTGAAGCTTTCTTT	CAISEVPGQYTEAFF
NA	TRBV23-1	TRBJ2-1	NA	TGCGCCAGCAGTCAATCGGTAGGCGGGAAAGGACCCAATGAGCAGTTCTTC	CASSQSVGGKGPNEQFF
NA	TRBV7-3	TRBJ1-2	TRBD1	TGTGCCAGCAGCTTACATCAGGGGGAAGGCTACACCTTC	CASSLHQGEGYTF
NA	TRBV6-2/TRBV6-3	TRBJ1-5	NA	TGTGCCAGCAGTGCGAGGGGGTTAGGTCAGCCCCAGCATTTT	CASSARGLGQPQHF
NA	TRBV7-9	TRBJ1-1	NA	TGTGCCAGCAGCTTAGCGACAGTTAGGGGCACTGAAGCTTTCTTT	CASSLATVRGTEAFF
NA	TRBV18	TRBJ2-3	TRBD2	TGTGCCAGCTCACCACTAGCGGGAGGGTATTCAGATACGCAGTATTTT	CASSPLAGGYSDTQYF
few	TRBV6-5	TRBJ1-1	NA	TGTGCCAGCAGTTACGATATCGGGAATGCGAACACTGAAGCTTTCTTT	CASSYDIGNANTEAFF
NA	TRBV7-9	TRBJ2-2	TRBD2	TGTGCCAGCAGCCGCTCTTCCGGGGGGGCCGGGGAGCTGTTTTTT	CASSRSSGGAGELFF
NA	TRBV19	TRBJ2-3	TRBD2	TGTGCCACTAAGCCTATAGCGGGAGGGAACACAGATACGCAGTATTTT	CATKPIAGGNTDTQYF
NA	TRBV6-5	TRBJ2-7	NA	TGTGCCAGCAGTTACTCAGGGGTTGTATACGAGCAGTACTTC	CASSYSGVVYEQYF
NA	TRBV3-1/TRBV3-2	TRBJ1-2	NA	TGTGCCAGCAGCCCCAGGGGCCGGGGCTATGGCTACACCTTC	CASSPRGRGYGYTF
NA	TRBV30	TRBJ2-7	NA	TGTGCCTGGGCACAGGGCATATCCTACGAGCAGTACTTC	CAWAQGISYEQYF
few	TRBV2	TRBJ2-5	NA	TGTGCCAGCAGCGACAACAGGGAGGGATGGGAGACCCAGTACTTC	CASSDNREGWETQYF
NA	TRBV4-3	TRBJ2-7	TRBD2	TGCGCCAGCAGCCAAGAATGGGCTAGCGGGAGGGCAAGGTTCTACGAGCAGTACTTC	CASSQEWASGRARFYEQYF